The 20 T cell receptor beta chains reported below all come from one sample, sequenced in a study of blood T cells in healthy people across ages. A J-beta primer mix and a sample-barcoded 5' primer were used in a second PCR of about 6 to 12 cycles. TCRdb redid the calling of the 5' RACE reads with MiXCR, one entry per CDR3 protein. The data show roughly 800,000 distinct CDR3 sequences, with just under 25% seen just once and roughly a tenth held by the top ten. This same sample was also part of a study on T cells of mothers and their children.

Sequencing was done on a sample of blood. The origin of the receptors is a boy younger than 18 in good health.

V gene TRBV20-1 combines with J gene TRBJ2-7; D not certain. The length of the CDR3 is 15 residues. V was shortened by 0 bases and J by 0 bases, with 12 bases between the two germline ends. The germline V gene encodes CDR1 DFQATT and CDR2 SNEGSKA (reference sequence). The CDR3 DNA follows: TGCAGTGCTAGAGATCCTCTGGCCAGCTCCTACGAGCAGTACTTC. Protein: CSARDPLASSYEQYF.

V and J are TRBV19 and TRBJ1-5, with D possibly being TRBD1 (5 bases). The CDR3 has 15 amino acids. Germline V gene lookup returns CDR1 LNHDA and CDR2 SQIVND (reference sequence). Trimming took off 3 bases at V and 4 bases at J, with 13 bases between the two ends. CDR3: CASSMSVGGNQPQHF. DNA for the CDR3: TGTGCCAGTAGTATGTCTGTCGGGGGGAATCAGCCCCAGCATTTT. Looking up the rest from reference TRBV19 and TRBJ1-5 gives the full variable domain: DGGITQSPKYLFRKEGQNVTLSCEQNLNHDAMYWYRQDPGQGLRLIYYSQIVNDFQKGDIAEGYSVSREKKESFPLTVTSAQKNPTAFYLCASSMSVGGNQPQHFGDGTRLSIL.

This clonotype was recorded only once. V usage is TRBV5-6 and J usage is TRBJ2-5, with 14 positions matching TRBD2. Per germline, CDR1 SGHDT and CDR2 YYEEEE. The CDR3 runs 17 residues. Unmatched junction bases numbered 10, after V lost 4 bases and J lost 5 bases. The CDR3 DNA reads TGTGCCAGCAGCGGGGGGGGACTAGCGGGAGTCCTTGAGACCCAGTACTTC. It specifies CASSGGGLAGVLETQYF.

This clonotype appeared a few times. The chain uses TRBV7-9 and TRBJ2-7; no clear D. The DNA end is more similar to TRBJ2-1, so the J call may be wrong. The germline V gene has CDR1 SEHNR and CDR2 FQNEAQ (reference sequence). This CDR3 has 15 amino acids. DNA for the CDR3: TGTGCCAGCAGCTTAGCTCGCGGTCTCGCCAATGAGCAGTTCTTC. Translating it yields CASSLARGLANEQFF.

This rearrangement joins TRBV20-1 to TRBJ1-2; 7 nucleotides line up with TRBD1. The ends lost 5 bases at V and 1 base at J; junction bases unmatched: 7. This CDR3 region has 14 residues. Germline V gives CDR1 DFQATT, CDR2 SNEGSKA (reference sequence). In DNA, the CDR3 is TGCAGTGCTTACCGACAGGGCTTTAACTATGGCTACACCTTC. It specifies CSAYRQGFNYGYTF.

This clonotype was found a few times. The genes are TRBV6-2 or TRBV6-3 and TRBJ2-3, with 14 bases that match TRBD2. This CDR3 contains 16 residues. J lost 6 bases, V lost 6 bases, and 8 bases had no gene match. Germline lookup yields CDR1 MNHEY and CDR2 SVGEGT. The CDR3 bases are TGTGCCAGCAGCAGACGACTAGCGGGAGGGATGGATACGCAGTATTTT. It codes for CASSRRLAGGMDTQYF.

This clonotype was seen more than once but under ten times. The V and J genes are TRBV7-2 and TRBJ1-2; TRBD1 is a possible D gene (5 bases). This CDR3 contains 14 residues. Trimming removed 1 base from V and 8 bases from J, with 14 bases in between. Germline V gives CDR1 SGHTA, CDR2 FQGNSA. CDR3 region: CASSLGGPRAGYTF. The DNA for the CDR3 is TGTGCCAGCAGCTTAGGAGGACCCAGGGCAGGCTACACCTTC.

CDR3 in DNA: TGTGCCAGCAGCATGAGCCTGACGGGTGAAGCTTTCTTT. Its translation: CASSMSLTGEAFF. V usage is TRBV9 and J usage is TRBJ1-1; unclear D gene. The V gene's germline CDR1 is SGDLS and CDR2 YYNGEE. The CDR3 loop spans 13 amino acids. V lost 4 bases and J 7 bases, leaving 14 bases between the germline ends.

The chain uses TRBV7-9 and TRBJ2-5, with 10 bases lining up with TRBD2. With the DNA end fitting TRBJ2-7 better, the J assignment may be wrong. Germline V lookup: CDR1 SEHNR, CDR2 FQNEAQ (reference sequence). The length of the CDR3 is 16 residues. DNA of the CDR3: TGTGCCAGCAGTGACCTGGCTAGCGGGGGTGACTACGAGCAGTACTTC. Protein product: CASSDLASGGDYEQYF.

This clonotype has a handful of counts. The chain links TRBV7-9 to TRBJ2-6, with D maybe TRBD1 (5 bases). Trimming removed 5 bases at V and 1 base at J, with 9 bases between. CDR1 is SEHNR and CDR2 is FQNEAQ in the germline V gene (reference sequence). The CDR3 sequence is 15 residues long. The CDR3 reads CASSRTGSGANVLTF. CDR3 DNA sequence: TGTGCCAGCAGCCGAACAGGTTCTGGGGCCAACGTCCTGACTTTC.

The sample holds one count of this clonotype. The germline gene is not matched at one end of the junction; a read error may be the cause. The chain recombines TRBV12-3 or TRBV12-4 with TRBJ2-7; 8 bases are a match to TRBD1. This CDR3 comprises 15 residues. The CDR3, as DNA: TGTGCCAGCAGTCCCGGACAGGGATCTACCTACGAGCAGTGCTTC. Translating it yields CASSPGQGSTYEQCF.

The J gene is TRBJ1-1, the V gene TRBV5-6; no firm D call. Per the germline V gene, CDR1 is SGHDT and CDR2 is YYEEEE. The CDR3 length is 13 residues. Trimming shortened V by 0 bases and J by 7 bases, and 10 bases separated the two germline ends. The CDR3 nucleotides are TGTGCCAGCAGCTTGGAGTACAACTTTGAAGCTTTCTTT. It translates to CASSLEYNFEAFF.

The CDR3 is CASRPPTGSSYEQYF. The CDR3 DNA is TGTGCCAGCAGACCCCCGACAGGGAGCTCCTACGAGCAGTACTTC. The V and J genes are TRBV28 and TRBJ2-7; 7 bases fit TRBD1. Trimming removed 6 bases from V and 0 bases from J; junction bases left unmatched: 8. This CDR3 has 15 residues. Germline loops: CDR1 MDHEN, CDR2 SYDVKM.

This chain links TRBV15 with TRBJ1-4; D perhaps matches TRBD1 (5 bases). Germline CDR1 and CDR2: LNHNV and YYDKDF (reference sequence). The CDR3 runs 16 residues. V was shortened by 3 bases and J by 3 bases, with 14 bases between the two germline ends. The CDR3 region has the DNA TGTGCCACCAGCAGTCCTGCAGGGCCCTCTAATGAAAAACTGTTTTTT. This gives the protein CATSSPAGPSNEKLFF.

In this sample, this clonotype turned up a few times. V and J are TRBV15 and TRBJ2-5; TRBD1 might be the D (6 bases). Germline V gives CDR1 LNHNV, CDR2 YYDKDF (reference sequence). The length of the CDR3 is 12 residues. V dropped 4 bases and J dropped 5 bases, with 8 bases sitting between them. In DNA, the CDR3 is TGTGCCACCAGCAATAGGGGGGAGACCCAGTACTTC. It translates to CATSNRGETQYF.

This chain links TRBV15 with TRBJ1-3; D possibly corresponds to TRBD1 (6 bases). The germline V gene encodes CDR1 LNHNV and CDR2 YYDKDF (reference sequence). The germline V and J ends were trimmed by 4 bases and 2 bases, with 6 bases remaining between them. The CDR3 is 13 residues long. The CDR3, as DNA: TGTGCCACCAGCACAGGGGCTGGAAACACCATATATTTT. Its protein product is CATSTGAGNTIYF.

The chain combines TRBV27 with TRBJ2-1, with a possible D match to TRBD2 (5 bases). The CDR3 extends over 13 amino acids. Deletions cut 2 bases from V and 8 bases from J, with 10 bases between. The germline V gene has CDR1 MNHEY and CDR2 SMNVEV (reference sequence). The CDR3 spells CASSLPGDDEQFF. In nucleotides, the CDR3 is TGTGCCAGCAGTTTACCCGGGGATGATGAGCAGTTCTTC.

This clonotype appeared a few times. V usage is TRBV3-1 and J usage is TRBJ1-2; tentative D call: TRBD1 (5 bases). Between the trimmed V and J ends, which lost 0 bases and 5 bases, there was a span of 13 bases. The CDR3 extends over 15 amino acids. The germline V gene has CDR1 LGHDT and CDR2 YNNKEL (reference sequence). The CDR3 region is CASSQEQAPFYGYTF. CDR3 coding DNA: TGTGCCAGCAGCCAAGAACAGGCACCTTTTTATGGCTACACCTTC.

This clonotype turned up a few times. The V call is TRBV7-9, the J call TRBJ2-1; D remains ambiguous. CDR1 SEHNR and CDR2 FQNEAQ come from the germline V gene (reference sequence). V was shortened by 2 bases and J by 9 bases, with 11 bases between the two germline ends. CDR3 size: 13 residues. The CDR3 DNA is TGTGCCAGCAGCTTACGGGCCAGCACTGAGCAGTTCTTC. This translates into CASSLRASTEQFF.

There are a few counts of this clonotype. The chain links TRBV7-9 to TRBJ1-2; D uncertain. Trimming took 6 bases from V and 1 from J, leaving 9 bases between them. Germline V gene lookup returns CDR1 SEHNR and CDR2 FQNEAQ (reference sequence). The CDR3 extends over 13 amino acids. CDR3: CASSITDNYGYTF. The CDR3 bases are TGTGCCAGCAGTATAACTGATAACTATGGCTACACCTTC. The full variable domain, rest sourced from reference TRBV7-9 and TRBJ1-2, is DTGVSQNPRHKITKRGQNVTFRCDPISEHNRLYWYRQTLGQGPEFLTYFQNEAQLEKSRLLSDRFSAERPKGSFSTLEIQRTEQGDSAMYLCASSITDNYGYTFGSGTRLTVV.